A single sample is the source of the 11 T cell receptor beta chains below, sequenced in a study of shared clonotypes between healthy human individuals. Generated by immunoSEQ multiplex PCR, the TCRdb table keeps only in-frame clones and is missing some. Of about 1 million clones detected, approximately 72% appear once; the ten largest clones hold roughly 1.4%. The sample comprised memory CD4+ T cells sorted from blood. Specified subset: CD45RA-negative fraction. All receptors come from a man aged 18-30 years in good health.

The V gene is TRBV5-1, the J gene TRBJ2-1; either TRBD1 or TRBD2 may supply D (6 bases each). The V end lost 3 bases, the J end lost 5 bases, and 24 bases lay between the germline ends. The CDR3 totals 18 residues. Germline CDR1 and CDR2: SGHRS and YFSETQ. The CDR3 reads CASSSSITSLGANNEQFF. CDR3 DNA: TGCGCCAGCAGCTCCTCAATAACTAGCTTGGGGGCTAACAATGAGCAGTTCTTC. Looking up the rest from reference TRBV5-1 and TRBJ2-1 gives the full variable domain: KAGVTQTPRYLIKTRGQQVTLSCSPISGHRSVSWYQQTPGQGLQFLFEYFSETQRNKGNFPGRFSGRQFSNSRSEMNVSTLELGDSALYLCASSSSITSLGANNEQFFGPGTRLTVL.

The rearrangement uses TRBV5-4 and TRBJ2-1, with D possibly TRBD2 on 5 matching bases. The germline gives CDR1 SGHNT, CDR2 YYREEE (reference sequence). The CDR3 runs to 13 residues. The ends were cut back, 2 bases at V and 6 bases at J, with 9 bases in the middle. CDR3 sequence reads: CASSFPGSNEQFF. In DNA form, the CDR3 reads TGTGCCAGCAGCTTCCCGGGGTCCAATGAGCAGTTCTTC. The variable domain in full, completed from reference TRBV5-4 and TRBJ2-1, reads ETGVTQSPTHLIKTRGQQVTLRCSSQSGHNTVSWYQQALGQGPQFIFQYYREEENGRGNFPPRFSGLQFPNYSSELNVNALELDDSALYLCASSFPGSNEQFFGPGTRLTVL.

This clone occurred a few times. The rearrangement joins TRBV5-1 to TRBJ2-7, with TRBD2 as a possible D gene (6 bases). The CDR3 runs to 15 residues. From germline, CDR1 is SGHRS and CDR2 YFSETQ. Trimming removed 0 bases from V and 2 bases from J, with 12 bases in between. Written as DNA, the CDR3 is TGCGCCAGCAGCTTGGCTGGCAGGACTACCTACGAGCAGTACTTC. Translated: CASSLAGRTTYEQYF. The full variable domain, rest sourced from reference TRBV5-1 and TRBJ2-7, is KAGVTQTPRYLIKTRGQQVTLSCSPISGHRSVSWYQQTPGQGLQFLFEYFSETQRNKGNFPGRFSGRQFSNSRSEMNVSTLELGDSALYLCASSLAGRTTYEQYFGPGTRLTVT.

Worth noting for this clone: Germline is not matched at one junction end, which may reflect a read error. J is TRBJ2-7 and V is TRBV10-1; a possible D gene is TRBD2 (6 bases). CDR3 length: 13 amino acids. The germline CDR1 and CDR2 sequences are WNHNN and SYGVQD (reference sequence). As DNA, the CDR3 is TGCGCCAGCAGTGAAAGGGACTCCGCCGGGGAAGCCTTC. It translates to CASSERDSAGEAF.

This clone was seen a single time. The chain recombines TRBV11-2 with TRBJ1-4; tentative D call: TRBD1 (5 bases). This CDR3 contains 16 residues. The V end was cut by 5 bases, the J end by 0 bases, with 13 bases between. Germline assignment: CDR1 SGHAT and CDR2 FQNNGV. The CDR3 sequence: CASSAGGAPTNEKLFF. In nucleotides, the CDR3 is TGTGCCAGCAGCGCGGGGGGAGCACCAACTAATGAAAAACTGTTTTTT.

V and J are TRBV7-2 and TRBJ2-1; weak D call: TRBD1 (6 bases). CDR3 length: 13 amino acids. Germline assignment: CDR1 SGHTA and CDR2 FQGNSA. V lost 6 bases, J lost 8 bases, and 14 bases lay in between. CDR3 residues: CASRSGTIHEQFF. CDR3 bases: TGTGCCAGCAGGTCCGGGACAATCCATGAGCAGTTCTTC.

This chain uses TRBV4-1 with TRBJ2-1, with 8 bases lining up with TRBD2. The length of the CDR3 is 15 residues. The V segment lost 4 bases and the J segment 6 bases; nucleotides outside the gene matches: 8. Germline CDR1 and CDR2: MGHRA and YSYEKL. Here the CDR3 DNA reads TGCGCCAGCAGCCGGTCTAGCGGGTCGCCCAATGAGCAGTTCTTC. It specifies CASSRSSGSPNEQFF.

V is TRBV5-4 and J is TRBJ2-5; 15 positions match TRBD2. Trimming removed 4 bases from V and 2 bases from J; junction bases left unmatched: 3. The V gene's germline CDR1 is SGHNT and CDR2 YYREEE (reference sequence). This CDR3 has 16 amino acids. The CDR3 spells CASSIGTSGGQETQYF. The CDR3, as DNA: TGTGCCAGCAGCATTGGGACTAGCGGGGGGCAAGAGACCCAGTACTTC.

The chain carries TRBV9 and TRBJ1-2; 9 bases line up with TRBD1. The germline V gene encodes CDR1 SGDLS and CDR2 YYNGEE. J was trimmed by 5 bases and V by 2 bases; bases with no gene match: 13. The CDR3 runs to 17 residues. DNA of the CDR3: TGTGCCAGCAGCGTTGGGACAGGGAAATCTAGTGGATATGGCTACACCTTC. Encoded protein: CASSVGTGKSSGYGYTF. Full variable domain (outside the CDR3, taken from reference TRBV9 and TRBJ1-2): DSGVTQTPKHLITATGQRVTLRCSPRSGDLSVYWYQQSLDQGLQFLIQYYNGEERAKGNILERFSAQQFPDLHSELNLSSLELGDSALYFCASSVGTGKSSGYGYTFGSGTRLTVV.

This chain joins TRBV5-5 and TRBJ2-7; maybe TRBD1 (5 bases). The CDR3 spans 14 residues. Per the germline V gene, CDR1 is SGHKS and CDR2 is YYEKEE (reference sequence). V lost 0 bases and J lost 7, with 14 bases in between. In DNA form, the CDR3 reads TGTGCCAGCAGCTTGGACAGGACGACCAGGGAGCAGTACTTC. This sequence encodes CASSLDRTTREQYF.

The J gene is TRBJ1-2, the V gene TRBV2; 11 bases fit TRBD1. V lost 5 bases, J lost 1 base, and 9 bases stayed unmatched. The length of the CDR3 is 17 residues. The germline CDR1 and CDR2 sequences are SNHLY and FYNNEI. CDR3 nucleotide sequence: TGTGCCAGCAGTAACCGGGACAGGGGGAAGAATAACTATGGCTACACCTTC. Amino acid sequence: CASSNRDRGKNNYGYTF.